In its sample, the clone carrying this T cell receptor (beta chain) was seen many times. The germline CDR1 and CDR2 sequences are DFQATT and SNEGSKA (reference sequence). V was pared by 2 bases and J by 4 bases, with 11 bases between. The CDR3 has 13 amino acids. TCRdb re-called the 5' RACE reads with MiXCR, one entry per CDR3 protein. The sample yields some 190,000 distinct CDR3 sequences, approximately 16% seen once. This specimen belongs to a study of identical twins. A further study also used this sample, focusing on T cells expressing NK-cell markers.

Sequencing used CD8+ T cells sorted from blood. This TCR was sampled from a woman under 30 in good health. The chain employs TRBV20-1 and TRBJ1-1; D remains ambiguous. CDR3 amino acids: CSARTPEGTEAFF. The DNA for the CDR3 is TGCAGTGCTAGAACCCCTGAGGGCACTGAAGCTTTCTTT.